This T cell receptor (beta chain) was captured in a study of brain T cells in children with intractable seizures. Broader study findings: Absence of clones before surgery may stem from lower sequencing depth.

As to this clone: Its antigen remains unknown.

CDR3 length: 16 amino acids. V lost 3 bases and J lost 5, with 17 bases in between. CDR1 is SGHNT and CDR2 is YYREEE in the germline V gene (reference sequence). Method: immunoSEQ multiplex PCR; TCRdb's copy keeps in-frame clones and lacks some. The sample includes about 64,000 clones, more than 95% of them seen just once. At least one anti-epileptic drug was given before surgery. The sequence was collected from a boy under two years old with focal cortical dysplasia and intractable seizures. The chain uses TRBV5-4 and TRBJ1-4, with D tentatively TRBD1 (5 bases). Sequenced material: peripheral blood, taken at surgery. DNA for the CDR3: TGTGCCAGCAGCTCGACGCCGGGACGGGTCAATGAAAAACTGTTTTTT. The encoded protein is CASSSTPGRVNEKLFF.